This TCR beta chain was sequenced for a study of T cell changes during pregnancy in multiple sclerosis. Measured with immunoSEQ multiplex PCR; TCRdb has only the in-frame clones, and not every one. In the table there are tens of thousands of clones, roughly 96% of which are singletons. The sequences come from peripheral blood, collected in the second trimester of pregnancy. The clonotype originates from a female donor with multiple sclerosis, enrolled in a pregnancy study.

The CDR3 protein is CASSLIAGEQYF. The DNA of the CDR3 is TGTGCCAGCAGCTTAATAGCGGGGGAGCAGTACTTC. The chain links TRBV11-3 to TRBJ2-7; 8 nucleotides agree with TRBD2. V was pared by 2 bases and J by 7 bases, with 1 base of the junction left unmatched. This CDR3 region has 12 residues. The V gene's germline CDR1 is SGHNT and CDR2 YENEEA.